This T cell receptor beta chain was identified in a study of shared T cell receptors in the human thymus. Here immunoSEQ multiplex PCR was the method, and the copy in TCRdb shows in-frame clones only, minus some. The repertoire has hundreds of thousands of clones, 88% of them found once; the top ten carry 0.0095% to 0.011%. The same data also went into a second study, on human thymus T cells. This second study says: Infants, healthy and Finnish, who were having corrective surgery for congenital heart defects served as donors. Resections removed during corrective heart surgery provided the thymus tissue used. The authors found apparently biased V and J gene usage in thymic and blood repertoires. Overlap was high between thymic repertoires from unrelated individuals, as reported in related research.

The specimen sequenced was thymocytes. The TCR sequence derives from a boy under two years old with a congenital heart defect.

The DNA of the CDR3 is TGTGCCAGCAGGACAACGGGAGGCGTCTACGAGCAGTACTTC. The encoded protein is CASRTTGGVYEQYF. The chain carries TRBV27 and TRBJ2-7; TRBD2 agrees at 7 bases. This CDR3 contains 14 residues. J was trimmed by 3 bases and V by 6 bases; bases with no gene match: 8. CDR1 and CDR2 (germline): MNHEY, SMNVEV (reference sequence).